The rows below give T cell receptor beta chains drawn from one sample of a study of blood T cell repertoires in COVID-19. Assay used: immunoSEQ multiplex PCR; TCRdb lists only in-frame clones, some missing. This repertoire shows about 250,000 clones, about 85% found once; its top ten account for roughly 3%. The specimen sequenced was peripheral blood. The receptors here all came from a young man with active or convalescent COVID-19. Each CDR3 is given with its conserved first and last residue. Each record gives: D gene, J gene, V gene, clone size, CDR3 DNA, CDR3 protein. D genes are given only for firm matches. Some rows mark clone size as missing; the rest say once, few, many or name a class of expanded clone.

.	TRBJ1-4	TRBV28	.	TGTGCCAGCAGTTTTCCGGCGGCTAATGAAAAACTGTTTTTT	CASSFPAANEKLFF
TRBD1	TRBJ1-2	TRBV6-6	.	TGTGCCAGCAGCCCCCGGGACAGGGGCTATGGCTACACCTTC	CASSPRDRGYGYTF
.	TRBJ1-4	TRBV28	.	TGTGCCAGCACGTCTGGTGGGCGGGTTGAAAAACTGTTTTTT	CASTSGGRVEKLFF
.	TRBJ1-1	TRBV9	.	TGTGCCAGCAGCGTAGTTGCGGGGCGGAACACTGAAGCTTTCTTT	CASSVVAGRNTEAFF
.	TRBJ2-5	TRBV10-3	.	TGTGCCATCAGTGATCCGGCAGGGCCTAGGGTCATGGAGACCCAGTACTTC	CAISDPAGPRVMETQYF
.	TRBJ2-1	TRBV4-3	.	TGCGCCAGCAGCCAAGAGTTTAGCTCCTACAATGAGCAGTTCTTC	CASSQEFSSYNEQFF
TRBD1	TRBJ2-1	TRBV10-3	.	TGTGCCATCAGTTACCCCGGGACAGGGTCCTTCAATGAGCAGTTCTTC	CAISYPGTGSFNEQFF
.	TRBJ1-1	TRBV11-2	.	TGTGCCAGCACCAGAGCAGGGGTGAACACTGAAGCTTTCTTT	CASTRAGVNTEAFF
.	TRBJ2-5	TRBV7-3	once	TGTGCCAGCAGCCCGGGACTGCAAGAGACCCAGTACTTC	CASSPGLQETQYF
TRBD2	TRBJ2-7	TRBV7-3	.	TGTGCCAGCAGCAATTCGGGGACTAGCCTCAGCGAGCAGTACTTC	CASSNSGTSLSEQYF
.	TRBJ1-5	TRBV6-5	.	TGTGCCAGCAGTTCCTCAGGGAGTAGCAATCAGCCCCAGCATTTT	CASSSSGSSNQPQHF
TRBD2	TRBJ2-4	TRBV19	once	TGTGCCAGTAGTGTTCTCCTAGCGGGAGGGCTAGCCAAAAACATTCAGTACTTC	CASSVLLAGGLAKNIQYF
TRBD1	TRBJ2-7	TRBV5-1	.	TGCGCCAGCAGCGACACCGGGACAGGGCCCAGGGAGCAGTACTTC	CASSDTGTGPREQYF
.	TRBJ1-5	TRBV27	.	TGTGCCAGCAGTTTATCAAGGGGGTCGATTATCAATCAGCCCCAGCATTTT	CASSLSRGSIINQPQHF
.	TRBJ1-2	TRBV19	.	TGTGCCAGTAGTATGCAGGGTTATGGCTACACCTTC	CASSMQGYGYTF
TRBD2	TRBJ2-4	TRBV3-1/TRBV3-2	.	TGTGCCAGCAGCCAAGATAAGGACACGGCGGGGGTAAACATTCAGTACTTC	CASSQDKDTAGVNIQYF
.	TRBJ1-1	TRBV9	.	TGTGCCAGCAGCGCCCTGGGGCGGACTGAAGCTTTCTTT	CASSALGRTEAFF
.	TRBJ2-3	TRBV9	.	TGTGCCAGCAGCGCGGGGGAGGGGGACCGACCCTCGAAGTATTTT	CASSAGEGDRPSKYF
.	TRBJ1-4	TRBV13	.	TGTGCCAGCAGCTTAGGGGGCCCTAATGAAAAACTGTTTTTT	CASSLGGPNEKLFF
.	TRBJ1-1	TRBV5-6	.	TGTGCCAGCAGCCCGTGGACATTCACTGAAGCTTTCTTT	CASSPWTFTEAFF
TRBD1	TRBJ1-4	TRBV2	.	TGTGCCAGCGTGAAGGACAGGGCCTGGGCTAATGAAAAACTGTTTTTT	CASVKDRAWANEKLFF
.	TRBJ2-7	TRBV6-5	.	TGTGCCAGCAGTTACGCCGGCGAGCAGTACTTC	CASSYAGEQYF
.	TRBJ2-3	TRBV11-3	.	TGTGCCAGCAGCTTAAACAGGGATACGCAGTATTTT	CASSLNRDTQYF
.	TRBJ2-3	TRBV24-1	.	TGTGCCACCAGTGATTTTCTAGCAGCTAGCACAGATACGCAGTATTTT	CATSDFLAASTDTQYF
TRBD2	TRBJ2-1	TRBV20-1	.	TGCAGTGCTAGTTTAGCGGGAGTGGGTAATGAGCAGTTCTTC	CSASLAGVGNEQFF
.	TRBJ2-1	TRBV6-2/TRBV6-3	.	TGTGCCAGCAGTTACCACAGATTTGAGCAGTTCTTC	CASSYHRFEQFF
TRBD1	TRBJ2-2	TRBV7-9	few	TGTGCCAGCAGCCCTAGGGGACAGGGCCCTATCAACGGGGAGCTGTTTTTT	CASSPRGQGPINGELFF
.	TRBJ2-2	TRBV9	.	TGTGCCAGCAGCGTAGGTGTAAACACCGGGGAGCTGTTTTTT	CASSVGVNTGELFF
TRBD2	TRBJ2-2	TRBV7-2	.	TGTGCCAGCAGCTTTAGACTAGCGGGAGGCCGGGGGGAGCTGTTTTTT	CASSFRLAGGRGELFF
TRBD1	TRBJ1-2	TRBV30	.	TGTGCCTGGACCCCGGTAGCCAGGGGGGACTATGGCTACACCTTC	CAWTPVARGDYGYTF
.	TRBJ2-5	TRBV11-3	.	TGTGCCAGCAGCCCAGGCTTTGACAGACAAGAGACCCAGTACTTC	CASSPGFDRQETQYF
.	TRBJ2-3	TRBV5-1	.	TGCGCCAGCAGCTTGGGGAGCGAAGCGGATACGCAGTATTTT	CASSLGSEADTQYF
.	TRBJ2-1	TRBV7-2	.	TGTGCCAGCAGAGTAGGCGCAGCGAGCTCCTACAATGAGCAGTTCTTC	CASRVGAASSYNEQFF
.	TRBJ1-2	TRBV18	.	TGTGCCAGCTCACCACAGGGCAGCGGCTATGGCTACACCTTC	CASSPQGSGYGYTF
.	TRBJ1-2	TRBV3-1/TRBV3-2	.	TGTGCCAGCAGCCAAGTCGGTGGGGCTAAGGGGGGCTACACCTTC	CASSQVGGAKGGYTF
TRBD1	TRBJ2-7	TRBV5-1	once	TGCGCCAGCAGCTGGACAGGGGGCAGCGAGCAGTACTTC	CASSWTGGSEQYF
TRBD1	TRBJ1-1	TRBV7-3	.	TGTGCCAGCAGCTCGACAGGGCTCCCTTCAGCTTTCTTT	CASSSTGLPSAFF
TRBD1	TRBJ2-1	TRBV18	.	TGTGCCAGCTCACCACGAACACAGGGGGCAAATGAGCAGTTCTTC	CASSPRTQGANEQFF
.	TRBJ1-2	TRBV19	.	TGTGCCAGTAGTATGGGAGGTCATAACTATGGCTACACCTTC	CASSMGGHNYGYTF